This TCR beta chain comes out of a study of T-cell reconstitution after alpha-beta-depleted transplantation in children. Findings of the study overall: High day-60 TCRbeta diversity in some patients came from surviving recipient T cells and thymic progenitors. Expanded graft clones, several hundred of them, were reportedly the source of alpha-beta T cells about two months after transplant. Once a year had passed after transplant, T-cell counts and diversity came mostly from newly produced T cells.

Preparation of the TCRbeta library involved a method that used unique molecular identifiers. Via MiXCR, TCRdb re-called the PCR reads, giving one row per CDR3 protein. The data show about 980,000 distinct CDR3 sequences, under 30% seen once. As concerns this clonotype: Its antigen is as yet unknown.

The V gene lost 7 bases and the J gene lost 3 bases, with 15 bases spanning the gap. The length of the CDR3 is 14 residues. The source of this sequence is a boy under two years old who had a stem cell transplant for SCID, so the T cells may come from the graft donor. The material was PBMCs, mostly from graft donor cells, obtained 360 days after TCRalphabeta/CD19-depleted stem cell transplant. The chain carries TRBV12-3 or TRBV12-4 and TRBJ1-1, with a tentative D call TRBD1 (5 bases). In DNA form, the CDR3 reads TGTGCCAGCACCATAAACTCAGGGCACACTGAAGCTTTCTTT. This translates into CASTINSGHTEAFF.